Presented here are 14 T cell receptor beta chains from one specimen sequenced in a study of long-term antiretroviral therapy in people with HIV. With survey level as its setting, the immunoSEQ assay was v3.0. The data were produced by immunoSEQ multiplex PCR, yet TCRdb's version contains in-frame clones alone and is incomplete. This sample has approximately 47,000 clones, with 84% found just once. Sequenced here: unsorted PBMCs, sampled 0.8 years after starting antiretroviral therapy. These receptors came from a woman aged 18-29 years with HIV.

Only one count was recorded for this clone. CDR3 sequence (DNA): TGTGCCAGCAGCTTTGGTGGGGGTGAGGCAGTCTACGAGCAGTACTTC. Amino acids: CASSFGGGEAVYEQYF. V and J are TRBV7-6 and TRBJ2-7; D may match TRBD1 or TRBD2 (5 bases each). Germline CDR1 is SGHVS and CDR2 is FNYEAQ. Trimming stripped 3 bases from V and 3 bases from J, with 18 bases between. CDR3 length: 16 residues.

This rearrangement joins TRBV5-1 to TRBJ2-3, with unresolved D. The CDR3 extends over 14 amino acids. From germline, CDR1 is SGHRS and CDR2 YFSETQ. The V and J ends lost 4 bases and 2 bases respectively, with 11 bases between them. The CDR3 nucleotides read TGCGCCAGCAGCAAGGGTAAGGCCACAGATACGCAGTATTTT. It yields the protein CASSKGKATDTQYF.

This CDR3 is CAIGKETQYF. CDR3 in DNA: TGTGCCATCGGCAAAGAGACCCAGTACTTC. The chain employs TRBV10-3 and TRBJ2-5, with D unclear. V lost 8 bases and J lost 3, with 4 bases in between. Germline V gene lookup returns CDR1 ENHRY and CDR2 SYGVKD. The CDR3 loop spans 10 amino acids.

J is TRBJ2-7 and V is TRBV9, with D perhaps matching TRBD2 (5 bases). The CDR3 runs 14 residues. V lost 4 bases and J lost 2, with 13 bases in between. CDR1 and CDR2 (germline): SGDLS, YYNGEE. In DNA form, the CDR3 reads TGTGCCAGCAGCCCGAAGGGAGCCGCCTACGAGCAGTACTTC. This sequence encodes CASSPKGAAYEQYF.

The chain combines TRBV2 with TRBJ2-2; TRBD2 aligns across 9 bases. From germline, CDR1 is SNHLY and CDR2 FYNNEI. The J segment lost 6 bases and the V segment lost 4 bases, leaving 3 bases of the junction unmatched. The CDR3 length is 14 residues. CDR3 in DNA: TGTGCCAGCAGTGTAGCGGGAGAATCCGGGGAGCTGTTTTTT. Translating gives CASSVAGESGELFF.

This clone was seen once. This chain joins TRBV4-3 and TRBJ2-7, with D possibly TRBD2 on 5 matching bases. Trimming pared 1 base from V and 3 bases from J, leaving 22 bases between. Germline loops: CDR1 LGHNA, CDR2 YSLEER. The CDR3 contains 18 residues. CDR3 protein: CASSQAPTGLGLIYEQYF. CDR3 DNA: TGCGCCAGCAGCCAAGCCCCCACCGGACTTGGGTTGATCTACGAGCAGTACTTC.

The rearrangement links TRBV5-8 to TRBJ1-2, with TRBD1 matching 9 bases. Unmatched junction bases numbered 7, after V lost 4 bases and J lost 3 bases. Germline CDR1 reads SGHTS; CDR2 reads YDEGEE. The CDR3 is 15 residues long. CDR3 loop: CASSPGTGSDYGYTF. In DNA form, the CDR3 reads TGTGCCAGCAGCCCCGGGACAGGGTCGGACTATGGCTACACCTTC.

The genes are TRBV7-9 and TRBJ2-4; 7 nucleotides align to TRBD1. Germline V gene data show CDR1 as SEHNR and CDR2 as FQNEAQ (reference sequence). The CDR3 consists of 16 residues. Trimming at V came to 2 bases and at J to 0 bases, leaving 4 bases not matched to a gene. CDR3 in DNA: TGTGCCAGCAGCTTAATCCAGGGGGTAGCCAAAAACATTCAGTACTTC. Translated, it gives CASSLIQGVAKNIQYF.

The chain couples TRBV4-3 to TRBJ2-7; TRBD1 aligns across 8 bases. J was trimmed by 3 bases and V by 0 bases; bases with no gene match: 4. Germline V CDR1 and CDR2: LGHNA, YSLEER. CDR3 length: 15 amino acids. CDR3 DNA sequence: TGCGCCAGCAGCCAAGAGCGAGACAGGGGCTACGAGCAGTACTTC. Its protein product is CASSQERDRGYEQYF.

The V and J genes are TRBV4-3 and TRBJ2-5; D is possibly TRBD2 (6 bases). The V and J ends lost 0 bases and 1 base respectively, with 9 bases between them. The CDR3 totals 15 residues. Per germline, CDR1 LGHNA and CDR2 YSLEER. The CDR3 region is CASSQDRTTQETQYF. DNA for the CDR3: TGCGCCAGCAGCCAAGACCGGACTACCCAAGAGACCCAGTACTTC.

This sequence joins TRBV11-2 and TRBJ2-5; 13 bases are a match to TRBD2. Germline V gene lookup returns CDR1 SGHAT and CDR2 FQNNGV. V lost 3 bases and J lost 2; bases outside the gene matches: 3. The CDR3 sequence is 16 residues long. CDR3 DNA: TGTGCCAGCAGCTTGGGGACTAGCGGGACACAAGAGACCCAGTACTTC. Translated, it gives CASSLGTSGTQETQYF.

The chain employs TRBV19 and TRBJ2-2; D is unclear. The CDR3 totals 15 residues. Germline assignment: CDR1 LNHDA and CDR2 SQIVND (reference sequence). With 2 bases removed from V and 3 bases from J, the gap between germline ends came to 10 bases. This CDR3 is CASSIRPTYTGELFF. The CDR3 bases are TGTGCCAGTAGTATAAGACCGACATACACCGGGGAGCTGTTTTTT. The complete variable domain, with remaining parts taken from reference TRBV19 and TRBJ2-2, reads DGGITQSPKYLFRKEGQNVTLSCEQNLNHDAMYWYRQDPGQGLRLIYYSQIVNDFQKGDIAEGYSVSREKKESFPLTVTSAQKNPTAFYLCASSIRPTYTGELFFGEGSRLTVL.

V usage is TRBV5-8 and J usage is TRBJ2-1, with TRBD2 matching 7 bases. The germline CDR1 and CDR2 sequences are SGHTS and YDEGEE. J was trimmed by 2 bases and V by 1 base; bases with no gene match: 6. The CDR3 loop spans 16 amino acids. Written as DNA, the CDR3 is TGTGCCAGCAGCTTGTATGGGAGGGGCACCTACAATGAGCAGTTCTTC. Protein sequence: CASSLYGRGTYNEQFF.

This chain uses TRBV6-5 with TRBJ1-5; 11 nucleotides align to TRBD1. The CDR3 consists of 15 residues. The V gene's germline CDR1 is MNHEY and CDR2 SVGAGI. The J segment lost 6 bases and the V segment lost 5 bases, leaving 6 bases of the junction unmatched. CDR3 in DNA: TGTGCCAGCAGTCTGGGACAGGGGGGTTCTCAGCCCCAGCATTTT. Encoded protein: CASSLGQGGSQPQHF.